This T cell receptor (beta chain) was recorded in a study of TIL therapy for anti-PD-1-resistant metastatic lung cancer. Trimming removed 10 bases at V and 0 bases at J, with 10 bases between. CDR3 size: 12 residues. Germline loops: CDR1 SNHLY, CDR2 FYNNEI. The study's findings and limits: Many TIL product clones were absent from baseline tumor, suggesting clonal contraction.

On this clone: The antigen remains undetermined.

The immunoSEQ assay was v3. TCRdb's copy holds only in-frame clones and misses some; the assay was immunoSEQ multiplex PCR. Of roughly 9,800 clones listed, 50% to 65% are singletons. Noted time point: pre-treatment sample, taken before nivolumab and TIL therapy. Tumor tissue came from excised metastases, mostly pleural nodules or supraclavicular lymph nodes. Progressing patients received lymphodepletion, expanded TIL infusion and IL-2. Enrollment ran from October 2017 to January 2020. The sequences come from tumor tissue, collected at baseline. The receptor comes from a person aged 25-79 years with non-small cell lung cancer. The chain joins TRBV2 to TRBJ2-7, with D possibly matching TRBD2 (5 bases). For the CDR3, the DNA is TGTGCCACGAGGGCTGACTCCTACGAGCAGTACTTC. It yields the protein CATRADSYEQYF. Filled out from reference TRBV2 and TRBJ2-7, the complete variable domain reads EPEVTQTPSHQVTQMGQEVILRCVPISNHLYFYWYRQILGQKVEFLVSFYNNEISEKSEIFDDQFSVERPDGSNFTLKIRSTKLEDSAMYFCATRADSYEQYFGPGTRLTVT.